Presented here are 25 T cell receptor beta chains from one specimen sequenced in a study of T cells after yellow fever vaccination. One entry per CDR3 protein results from TCRdb running MiXCR on the 5' RACE reads. The table lists over 250,000 distinct CDR3 sequences, about 4% of them singletons, with 20% to 25% in the top ten. Sequenced here: PBMCs, sampled 5 days after the yellow fever booster vaccination. These receptors were obtained from a man aged 18 to 30 who received the YFV17D yellow fever vaccine.

J is TRBJ2-5 and V is TRBV9; weak D call: TRBD2 (6 bases). Germline V gene sequence: CDR1 SGDLS, CDR2 YYNGEE. The CDR3 contains 15 residues. The ends were cut back, 4 bases at V and 5 bases at J, with 18 bases in the middle. CDR3 DNA sequence: TGTGCCAGCAGCCAGCCGGGACTTCCGGGGGAGACCCAGTACTTC. It specifies CASSQPGLPGETQYF. Supplemented by reference TRBV9 and TRBJ2-5, the full variable domain reads DSGVTQTPKHLITATGQRVTLRCSPRSGDLSVYWYQQSLDQGLQFLIQYYNGEERAKGNILERFSAQQFPDLHSELNLSSLELGDSALYFCASSQPGLPGETQYFGPGTRLLVL.

The V gene is TRBV7-9, the J gene TRBJ1-4; D gene ambiguous. The CDR3 has 14 residues. Germline lookup yields CDR1 SEHNR and CDR2 FQNEAQ (reference sequence). V was trimmed by 7 bases and J by 8 bases, leaving 17 bases between them. CDR3 in DNA: TGTGCCAGCATTCGAGGGTCATCAACGGAAAAACTGTTTTTT. Its protein is CASIRGSSTEKLFF.

This clonotype was seen ten or more times. The chain employs TRBV4-1 and TRBJ2-7, with 11 bases matching TRBD1. CDR1 is MGHRA, CDR2 YSYEKL, per germline. This CDR3 comprises 15 residues. After removal of 3 bases from V and 1 base from J, the junction contained 2 bases not matched to a gene. CDR3 region: CASSHGQGASYEQYV. CDR3 nucleotide sequence: TGCGCCAGCAGCCACGGACAGGGGGCATCCTACGAGCAGTACGTC.

V usage is TRBV5-1 and J usage is TRBJ1-1, with a possible D match to TRBD1 (5 bases). The CDR3 is 14 amino acids. With 4 bases removed from V and 3 bases from J, the gap between germline ends came to 13 bases. Per the germline V gene, CDR1 is SGHRS and CDR2 is YFSETQ. The CDR3 bases are TGCGCCAGCAGCCCTCCCGCGGGGCACACTGAAGCTTTCTTT. Its protein product is CASSPPAGHTEAFF.

This clonotype was picked up a small number of times. The V and J genes are TRBV12-3 or TRBV12-4 and TRBJ1-6; possible D gene TRBD1, 6 bases. V shed 7 bases and J shed 7 bases, with 14 bases lying between them. The CDR3 covers 14 residues. CDR3 protein: CASTLTGRNSPLHF. The CDR3 DNA is TGTGCCAGCACACTGACAGGTCGGAATTCACCCCTCCACTTT.

This clonotype was seen more than once but under ten times. CDR3: CASSHTETQYF. The CDR3 nucleotides read TGTGCCAGCAGCCATACAGAGACCCAGTACTTC. The chain uses TRBV3-1 and TRBJ2-5; no clear D gene. CDR1 is LGHDT, CDR2 YNNKEL, per germline (reference sequence). This CDR3 is built from 11 residues. V was shortened by 3 bases and J by 4 bases, with 3 bases between the two germline ends.

This sequence joins TRBV3-1 and TRBJ2-2; D unresolved. Trimming removed 2 bases from V and 7 bases from J, with 14 bases in between. CDR1 and CDR2 (germline): LGHDT, YNNKEL (reference sequence). The CDR3 length is 15 residues. The CDR3, as DNA: TGTGCCAGCAGCCAATGGGGTAATGATGGCGGGGAGCTGTTTTTT. It specifies CASSQWGNDGGELFF.

The V gene is TRBV18, the J gene TRBJ1-2; D might be TRBD1 (5 bases). V was clipped by 6 bases and J by 6 bases, with 14 bases between them. CDR3 length: 13 amino acids. Germline loops: CDR1 KGHSH, CDR2 LQKENI. The chain's CDR3 is CASSPYGGDGYTF. The CDR3 DNA reads TGTGCCAGCTCCCCATATGGGGGAGATGGCTACACCTTC. Looking up the rest from reference TRBV18 and TRBJ1-2 gives the full variable domain: NAGVMQNPRHLVRRRGQEARLRCSPMKGHSHVYWYRQLPEEGLKFMVYLQKENIIDESGMPKERFSAEFPKEGPSILRIQQVVRGDSAAYFCASSPYGGDGYTFGSGTRLTVV.

J is TRBJ1-2 and V is TRBV20-1, with TRBD1 identical over 8 bases. CDR3 length: 12 amino acids. CDR1 is DFQATT and CDR2 is SNEGSKA in the germline V gene (reference sequence). The CDR3 sequence: CCRGQDNYGYTF. CDR3 sequence (DNA): TGCTGCAGGGGACAGGATAACTATGGCTACACCTTC.

The chain employs TRBV19 and TRBJ2-5; D remains unclear. The CDR3 length is 12 residues. The germline CDR1 and CDR2 sequences are LNHDA and SQIVND (reference sequence). The V end was cut by 4 bases, the J end by 5 bases, with 8 bases between. CDR3 protein: CASSSASETQYF. The CDR3 DNA sequence: TGTGCCAGTAGTAGCGCCTCCGAGACCCAGTACTTC.

This clonotype was recorded a few times. The V and J genes are TRBV13 and TRBJ2-3; no clear D gene. V was shortened by 5 bases and J by 3 bases, with 15 bases between the two germline ends. Germline assignment: CDR1 PRHDT and CDR2 FYEKMQ (reference sequence). The CDR3 runs 15 residues. CDR3 region: CASSRLQLLTDTQYF. DNA of the CDR3: TGTGCCAGCAGCCGACTCCAATTGCTGACAGATACGCAGTATTTT. Supplemented by reference TRBV13 and TRBJ2-3, the full variable domain reads AAGVIQSPRHLIKEKRETATLKCYPIPRHDTVYWYQQGPGQDPQFLISFYEKMQSDKGSIPDRFSAQQFSDYHSELNMSSLELGDSALYFCASSRLQLLTDTQYFGPGTRLTVL.

This clonotype has ten or more counts. The genes are TRBV7-6 and TRBJ2-7; 8 positions agree with TRBD2. Germline-derived CDR1 and CDR2 are SGHVS and FNYEAQ. V trimming: 5 bases; J trimming: 2 bases; junction bases outside the gene matches: 5. The CDR3 is 14 residues long. The CDR3 DNA sequence: TGTGCCAGCAGCCCAGGGACTAGGGCCTACGAGCAGTACTTC. As protein: CASSPGTRAYEQYF.

V usage is TRBV21-1 and J usage is TRBJ1-2. TRBV21-1 is shown as a pseudogene. There are 15 residues in the CDR3. CDR3 DNA: TGTGCCAGCAGCAAAGCCCACAGTGAACGCTATGGCTACACCTTC. This encodes CASSKAHSERYGYTF.

This clonotype was observed at least ten times. This rearrangement joins TRBV12-3 or TRBV12-4 to TRBJ2-3; TRBD2 matches 10 bases. V was pared by 1 base and J by 6 bases, with 7 bases of the junction left unmatched. The CDR3 sequence is 16 residues long. The CDR3 coding sequence is TGTGCCAGCAGTTTAGGATTAGCGGGGGGTGGCGATACGCAGTATTTT. This gives the protein CASSLGLAGGGDTQYF.

This clonotype was seen a handful of times. The J gene is TRBJ1-1, the V gene TRBV12-5, with D possibly matching TRBD1 (6 bases). This CDR3 is built from 13 residues. CDR1 is LGHNT and CDR2 is FRNRAP in the germline V gene. V dropped 2 bases and J dropped 10 bases, with 14 bases sitting between them. Here the CDR3 reads CASGLTQGSRAFF. CDR3 in DNA: TGTGCTAGTGGTTTGACCCAGGGGAGTCGAGCTTTCTTT. Full variable domain (rest looked up from reference TRBV12-5 and TRBJ1-1): DARVTQTPRHKVTEMGQEVTMRCQPILGHNTVFWYRQTMMQGLELLAYFRNRAPLDDSGMPKDRFSAEMPDATLATLKIQPSEPRDSAVYFCASGLTQGSRAFFGQGTRLTVV.

The J gene is TRBJ1-6, the V gene TRBV6-2 or TRBV6-3; D remains ambiguous. CDR3 length: 14 amino acids. V lost 0 bases and J 4 bases, leaving 4 bases between the germline ends. Germline lookup yields CDR1 MNHEY and CDR2 SVGEGT. The CDR3 loop reads CASSYSGYNSPLHF. The CDR3 bases are TGTGCCAGCAGTTACTCGGGTTATAATTCACCCCTCCACTTT.

V gene TRBV5-1 combines with J gene TRBJ2-5; the match to TRBD2 covers 9 bases. The trim removed 7 bases at V and 1 base at J, leaving 17 bases unmatched. Germline V lookup: CDR1 SGHRS, CDR2 YFSETQ. The CDR3 loop spans 18 amino acids. CDR3 sequence: CASRLAPGTLAGQETQYF. The CDR3 DNA reads TGCGCCAGCCGCCTTGCTCCTGGGACACTAGCGGGCCAAGAGACCCAGTACTTC.

This clonotype was seen a few times. The chain uses TRBV29-1 and TRBJ1-1; TRBD1 aligns across 7 bases. Germline V gene sequence: CDR1 SQVTM, CDR2 ANQGSEA. The CDR3 length is 12 residues. J was trimmed by 3 bases and V by 7 bases; bases with no gene match: 5. The CDR3 DNA is TGCAGCGCCGGGACAGAGTACACTGAAGCTTTCTTT. Its translation is CSAGTEYTEAFF.

This clonotype was seen only once. V is TRBV27 and J is TRBJ2-2, with D perhaps given as TRBD1 or TRBD2 (5 bases each). The CDR3 sequence is 15 residues long. Germline-derived CDR1 and CDR2 are MNHEY and SMNVEV (reference sequence). V dropped 5 bases and J dropped 1 base, with 11 bases sitting between them. CDR3 in DNA: TGTGCCAGCAGTCCCGGGACCGAGAACACCGGGGAGCTGTTTTTT. This sequence encodes CASSPGTENTGELFF.

V usage is TRBV7-9 and J usage is TRBJ1-1; 10 bases line up with TRBD1. This CDR3 has 15 amino acids. CDR1 SEHNR and CDR2 FQNEAQ come from the germline V gene (reference sequence). Germline trimming cut 5 bases from V and 2 bases from J; bases unmatched to any gene: 5. CDR3 DNA sequence: TGTGCCAGCAGCGGACGACAGGGGGCAAACACTGAAGCTTTCTTT. Amino acid sequence: CASSGRQGANTEAFF. Full variable domain (remainder filled in from reference TRBV7-9 and TRBJ1-1): DTGVSQNPRHKITKRGQNVTFRCDPISEHNRLYWYRQTLGQGPEFLTYFQNEAQLEKSRLLSDRFSAERPKGSFSTLEIQRTEQGDSAMYLCASSGRQGANTEAFFGQGTRLTVV.

The chain combines TRBV19 with TRBJ2-1, with a weak D call TRBD2 (5 bases). The CDR3 is 15 residues long. Germline lookup yields CDR1 LNHDA and CDR2 SQIVND (reference sequence). Trimming shortened V by 1 base and J by 7 bases, and 14 bases separated the two germline ends. CDR3 sequence reads: CASSIASGSGNEQFF. The CDR3 DNA is TGTGCCAGTAGTATAGCAAGCGGATCCGGGAATGAGCAGTTCTTC.

In this sample, this clonotype turned up many times. The chain employs TRBV5-1 and TRBJ2-1; no firm D call. This CDR3 contains 12 residues. Germline CDR1 is SGHRS and CDR2 is YFSETQ. The V end lost 0 bases, the J end lost 10 bases, and 8 bases lay between the germline ends. CDR3 sequence: CASSLGVYEQFF. The CDR3 coding sequence is TGCGCCAGCAGCTTGGGGGTTTACGAGCAGTTCTTC.

This clonotype was picked up many times. The rearrangement links TRBV11-3 to TRBJ2-2, with D maybe TRBD2 (6 bases). Trimming left V 1 base short and J 1 base short, with 7 bases between. Germline V gene data show CDR1 as SGHNT and CDR2 as YENEEA. This CDR3 comprises 15 residues. This CDR3 reads CASSLVGGNTGELFF. CDR3 sequence (DNA): TGTGCCAGCAGCTTAGTCGGGGGGAACACCGGGGAGCTGTTTTTT.

This clonotype came up many times. CDR3 sequence: CASSPNRDLGEQFF. The DNA for the CDR3 is TGTGCCAGCAGCCCCAATCGGGATTTGGGCGAGCAGTTCTTC. The J gene is TRBJ2-1, the V gene TRBV7-3, with a tentative D call TRBD2 (5 bases). The CDR3 sequence is 14 residues long. Germline lookup yields CDR1 SGHTA and CDR2 FQGTGA. Trimming removed 5 bases at V and 10 bases at J, with 18 bases between.

This clonotype was seen a handful of times. V is TRBV10-3 and J is TRBJ2-7; TRBD2 agrees at 7 bases. J was trimmed by 6 bases and V by 10 bases; bases with no gene match: 12. The CDR3 contains 13 residues. The germline V gene has CDR1 ENHRY and CDR2 SYGVKD. The CDR3, as DNA: TGTGCCAATGGTCCTCGACCGGGGGGCGAGCAGTACTTC. Translating it yields CANGPRPGGEQYF.